This T cell receptor beta chain originates from a study of shared clonotypes between healthy human individuals. Study-wide results and limits: The low donor count limited represented genetic and exposure-history diversity.

Data came from immunoSEQ multiplex PCR; TCRdb stores just in-frame clones and leaves some out. The sample includes around 1.5 million clones, approximately 98% of them seen just once. Concerning this clone itself: What it binds is unknown.

This CDR3 comprises 17 residues. V was cut by 4 bases and J by 3 bases, with 19 bases left in between. Germline V gene sequence: CDR1 MDHEN, CDR2 SYDVKM. The rearrangement uses TRBV28 and TRBJ2-1, with TRBD2 as a possible D gene (6 bases). Sequenced sample: naive CD4+ T cells sorted from blood. The subset here: CD45RA+ positively selected. The clonotype was recovered from a man in his thirties or forties in good health. CDR3 sequence: CASSSYSFSGVYNEQFF. Here the CDR3 DNA reads TGTGCCAGCAGTTCTTATAGTTTTTCGGGGGTCTACAATGAGCAGTTCTTC.